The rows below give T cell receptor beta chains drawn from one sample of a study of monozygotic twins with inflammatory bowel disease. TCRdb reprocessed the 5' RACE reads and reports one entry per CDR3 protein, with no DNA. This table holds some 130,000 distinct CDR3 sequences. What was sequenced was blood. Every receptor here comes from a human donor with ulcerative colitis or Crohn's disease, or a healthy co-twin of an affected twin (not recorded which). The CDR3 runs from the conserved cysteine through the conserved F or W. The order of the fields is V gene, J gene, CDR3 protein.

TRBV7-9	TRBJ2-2	CASSLDRGLTGELFF
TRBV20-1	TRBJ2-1	CSARDWDRDYNEQFF
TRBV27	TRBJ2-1	CASSFTSALINEQFF
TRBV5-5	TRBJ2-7	CASSLGSSYEQYF
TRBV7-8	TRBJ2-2	CASSLDRSSTVTGELFF
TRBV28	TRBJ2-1	CASSMGLAGADGNEQFF
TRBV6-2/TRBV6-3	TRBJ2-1	CASSYLGLAGGLATSYNEQFF
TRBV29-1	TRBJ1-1	CSAGTGTVREAFF
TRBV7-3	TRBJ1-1	CASSLQGHTEAFF
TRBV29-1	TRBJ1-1	CREDRGNTEAFF
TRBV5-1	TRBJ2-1	CASSFGRLAGDSNEQFF